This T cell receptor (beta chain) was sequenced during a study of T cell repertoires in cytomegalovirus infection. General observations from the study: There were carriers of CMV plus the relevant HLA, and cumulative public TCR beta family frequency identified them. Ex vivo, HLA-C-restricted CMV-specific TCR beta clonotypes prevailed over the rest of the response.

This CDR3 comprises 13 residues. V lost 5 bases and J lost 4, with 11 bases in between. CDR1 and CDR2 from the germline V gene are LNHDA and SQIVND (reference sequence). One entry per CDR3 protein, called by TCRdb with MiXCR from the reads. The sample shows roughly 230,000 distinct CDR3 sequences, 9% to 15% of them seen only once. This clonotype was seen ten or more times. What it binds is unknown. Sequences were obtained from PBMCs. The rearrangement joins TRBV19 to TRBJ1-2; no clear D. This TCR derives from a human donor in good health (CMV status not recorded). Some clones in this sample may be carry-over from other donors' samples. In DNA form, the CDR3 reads TGTGCCAGTAGTCAACTGAGTTCCTATGGCTACACCTTC. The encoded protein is CASSQLSSYGYTF.